This T cell receptor beta chain comes out of a study of tumor-infiltrating lymphocytes in localized non-small cell lung cancer. This clone was found once. Its antigen remains unknown. Germline values: CDR1 SGHRS, CDR2 YFSETQ. CDR3 size: 14 residues. The ends were cut back, 5 bases at V and 7 bases at J, with 19 bases in the middle. The assay was immunoSEQ multiplex PCR, and TCRdb's table has in-frame clones only and misses some. The data contain about 4,900 clones, approximately 66% of them singletons. Study outcomes and limitations: Each assay used a separate piece of the same tissue.

The chain employs TRBV5-1 and TRBJ2-7; a possible D gene is TRBD2 (5 bases). Sequencing used lung tumor tissue. This TCR came from a human donor with non-small cell lung cancer. The CDR3, as DNA: TGCGCCAGCAGAGGTCTTCCCGGGGTAGGAGAGCAGTACTTC. Protein product: CASRGLPGVGEQYF.